The 12 T cell receptor beta chains below were found in one sample sequenced in a study of spatial heterogeneity in lung cancer. One entry per CDR3 protein, called by TCRdb with MiXCR from the 5' RACE reads. In the table there are about 82,000 distinct CDR3 sequences, about 12% of which are singletons. Time point given: sample taken at primary tumor resection. Unsorted samples of tumor, nontumor lung or frozen PBMC had their whole RNA sequenced. The sample consisted of PBMCs, taken at surgery. These receptors came from a male donor with early-stage non-small cell lung cancer.

J is TRBJ2-5 and V is TRBV6-1; 10 bases match TRBD1. V was clipped by 1 base and J by 5 bases; unmatched bases: 4. The germline V gene encodes CDR1 MNHNS and CDR2 SASEGT. The CDR3 has 15 residues. For the CDR3, the DNA is TGTGCCAGCAGTGAAGGGGACAGGGGTTGGGAGACCCAGTACTTC. Encoded protein: CASSEGDRGWETQYF.

This clonotype was recorded a few times. This chain connects TRBV12-3 or TRBV12-4 to TRBJ2-1; tentatively, D is TRBD2 (6 bases). This CDR3 comprises 15 residues. V gave up 4 bases and J gave up 0 bases, with 10 bases separating them. In nucleotides, the CDR3 is TGTGCCAGCAGTTCCGCGGGGAACTCCTACAATGAGCAGTTCTTC. Its protein is CASSSAGNSYNEQFF.

This clonotype was detected only a few times. V gene TRBV14 combines with J gene TRBJ1-2; D might be TRBD1 (5 bases). Trimming stripped 4 bases from V and 6 bases from J, with 15 bases between. Germline lookup yields CDR1 SGHDN and CDR2 FVKESK. The CDR3 contains 14 residues. CDR3 loop: CASSLFMGGDGYTF. In DNA, the CDR3 is TGTGCCAGCAGCCTCTTCATGGGGGGGGATGGCTACACCTTC. Together with reference TRBV14 and TRBJ1-2, the CDR3 gives the full variable domain: EAGVTQFPSHSVIEKGQTVTLRCDPISGHDNLYWYRRVMGKEIKFLLHFVKESKQDESGMPNNRFLAERTGGTYSTLKVQPAELEDSGVYFCASSLFMGGDGYTFGSGTRLTVV.

The chain uses TRBV14 and TRBJ2-3; D remains unclear. The CDR3 runs to 16 residues. V shed 0 bases and J shed 5 bases, with 15 bases lying between them. Germline values: CDR1 SGHDN, CDR2 FVKESK. CDR3 bases: TGTGCCAGCAGCCAAGAGACAAGGGCCACGAGAGATACGCAGTATTTT. Protein product: CASSQETRATRDTQYF.

A few counts support this clonotype. J is TRBJ1-1 and V is TRBV29-1; D gene uncertain. The V gene lost 5 bases and the J gene lost 4 bases, with 8 bases spanning the gap. This CDR3 comprises 11 residues. Germline V gene data show CDR1 as SQVTM and CDR2 as ANQGSEA. CDR3 DNA sequence: TGCAGCGTTAGACTCGGCACTGAAGCTTTCTTT. It codes for CSVRLGTEAFF. Supplemented by reference TRBV29-1 and TRBJ1-1, the full variable domain reads SAVISQKPSRDICQRGTSLTIQCQVDSQVTMMFWYRQQPGQSLTLIATANQGSEATYESGFVIDKFPISRPNLTFSTLTVSNMSPEDSSIYLCSVRLGTEAFFGQGTRLTVV.

Only a few counts were recorded for this clonotype. J is TRBJ1-2 and V is TRBV7-8, with D unclear. Germline V gene data show CDR1 as SGHVS and CDR2 as FQNEAQ. This CDR3 region has 14 residues. With 5 bases removed from V and 3 bases from J, the gap between germline ends came to 13 bases. The CDR3 region has the DNA TGTGCCAGCAGCCCGGGGAGGGCGGACTATGGCTACACCTTC. Translated: CASSPGRADYGYTF.

The rearrangement links TRBV23-1 to TRBJ1-4, with 7 bases lining up with TRBD1. TRBV23-1 is an open reading frame whose function is uncertain. The length of the CDR3 is 18 residues. J lost 8 bases, V lost 2 bases, and 17 bases had no gene match. The CDR3 DNA reads TGCGCCAGCAGTCAACGCGGGACAGTCCGGGGAAGAGACGAAAAACTGTTTTTT. Its protein is CASSQRGTVRGRDEKLFF.

This clonotype was counted only a few times. This rearrangement joins TRBV7-2 to TRBJ2-5, with 11 nucleotides matching TRBD2. From germline, CDR1 is SGHTA and CDR2 FQGNSA. After removal of 5 bases from V and 3 bases from J, the junction contained 5 bases not matched to a gene. The CDR3 consists of 15 residues. The CDR3 DNA is TGTGCCAGCAGCGAGGGACTAGCGGACAAAGAGACCCAGTACTTC. Protein: CASSEGLADKETQYF.

This clonotype was observed a handful of times. The V call is TRBV29-1, the J call TRBJ2-7; D uncertain. V was clipped by 6 bases and J by 3 bases, with 12 bases between them. This CDR3 comprises 12 residues. From germline, CDR1 is SQVTM and CDR2 ANQGSEA. CDR3 region: CSVQGNSYEQYF. For the CDR3, the DNA is TGCAGCGTCCAAGGGAATAGCTACGAGCAGTACTTC.

V is TRBV4-2 and J is TRBJ2-5; TRBD1 aligns across 8 bases. V trimming: 4 bases; J trimming: 5 bases; junction bases outside the gene matches: 9. Germline V gene data show CDR1 as LGHNA and CDR2 as YNFKEQ. There are 15 residues in the CDR3. The CDR3 spells CASSRTTGDGETQYF. The CDR3 DNA reads as TGTGCCAGCAGCCGAACGACAGGGGACGGGGAGACCCAGTACTTC.

This clonotype has just a few counts. The chain joins TRBV10-2 to TRBJ2-7, with 7 bases identical to TRBD1. The length of the CDR3 is 15 residues. Germline-derived CDR1 and CDR2 are WSHSY and SAAADI. Trimming cost V 5 bases and J 1 base; bases outside gene matches: 8. The CDR3 DNA reads TGCGCCAGCAGTCTCCGGGACAGTATTTCCTACGAGCAGTACTTC. Translating gives CASSLRDSISYEQYF.

This clonotype showed up just a few times. The chain employs TRBV30 and TRBJ1-5; TRBD1 is a possible D gene (5 bases). V shed 4 bases and J shed 0 bases, with 13 bases lying between them. This CDR3 has 15 residues. Looked up from germline, CDR1 is GTSNPN and CDR2 is SVGIG (reference sequence). CDR3 DNA sequence: TGTGCCTGGAAACCCACAGGCCATAGCAATCAGCCCCAGCATTTT. The encoded protein is CAWKPTGHSNQPQHF.